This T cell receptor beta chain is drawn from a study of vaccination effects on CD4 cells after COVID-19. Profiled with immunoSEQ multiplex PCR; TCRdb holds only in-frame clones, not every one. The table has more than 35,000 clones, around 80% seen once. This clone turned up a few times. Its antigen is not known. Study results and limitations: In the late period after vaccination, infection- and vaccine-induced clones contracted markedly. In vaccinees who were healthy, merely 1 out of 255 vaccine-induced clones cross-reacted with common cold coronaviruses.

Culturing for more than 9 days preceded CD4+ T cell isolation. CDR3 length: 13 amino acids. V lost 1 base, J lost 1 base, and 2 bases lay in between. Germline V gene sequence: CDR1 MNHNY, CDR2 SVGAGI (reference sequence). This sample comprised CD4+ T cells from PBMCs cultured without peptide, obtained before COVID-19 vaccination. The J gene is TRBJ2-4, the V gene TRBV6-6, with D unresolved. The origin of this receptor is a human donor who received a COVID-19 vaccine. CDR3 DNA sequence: TGTGCCAGCAGTTACTTGGCCAAAAACATTCAGTACTTC. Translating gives CASSYLAKNIQYF.